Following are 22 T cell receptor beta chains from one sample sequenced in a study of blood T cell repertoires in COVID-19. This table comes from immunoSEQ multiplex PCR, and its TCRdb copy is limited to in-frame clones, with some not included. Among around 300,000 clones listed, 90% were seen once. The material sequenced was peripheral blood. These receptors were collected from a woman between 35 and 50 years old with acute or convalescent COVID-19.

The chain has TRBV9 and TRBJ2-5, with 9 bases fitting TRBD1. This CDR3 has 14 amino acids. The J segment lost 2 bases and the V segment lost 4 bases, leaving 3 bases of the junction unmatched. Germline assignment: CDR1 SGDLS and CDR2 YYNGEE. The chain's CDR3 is CASSLGQGQETQYF. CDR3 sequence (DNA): TGTGCCAGCAGCTTAGGACAGGGGCAAGAGACCCAGTACTTC. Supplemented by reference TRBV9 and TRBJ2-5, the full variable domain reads DSGVTQTPKHLITATGQRVTLRCSPRSGDLSVYWYQQSLDQGLQFLIQYYNGEERAKGNILERFSAQQFPDLHSELNLSSLELGDSALYFCASSLGQGQETQYFGPGTRLLVL.

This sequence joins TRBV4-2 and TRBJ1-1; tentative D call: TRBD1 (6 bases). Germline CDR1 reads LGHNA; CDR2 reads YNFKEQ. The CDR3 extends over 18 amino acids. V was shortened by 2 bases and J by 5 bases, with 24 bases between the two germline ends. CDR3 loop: CASSQHAGGQGPGTEAFF. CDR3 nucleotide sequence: TGTGCCAGCAGCCAACATGCTGGGGGTCAGGGGCCGGGGACTGAAGCTTTCTTT.

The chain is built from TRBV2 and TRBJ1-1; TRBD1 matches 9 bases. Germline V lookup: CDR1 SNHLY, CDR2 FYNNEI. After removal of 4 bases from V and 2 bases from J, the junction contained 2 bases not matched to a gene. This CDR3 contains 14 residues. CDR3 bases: TGTGCCAGCAGTGTGGACAGGGGCAACACTGAAGCTTTCTTT. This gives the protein CASSVDRGNTEAFF.

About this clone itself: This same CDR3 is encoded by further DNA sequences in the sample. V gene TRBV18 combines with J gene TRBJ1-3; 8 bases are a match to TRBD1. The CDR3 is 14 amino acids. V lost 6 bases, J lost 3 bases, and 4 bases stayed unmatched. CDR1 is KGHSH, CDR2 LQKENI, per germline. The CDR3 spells CASSPDRGGNTIYF. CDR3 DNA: TGTGCCAGCTCCCCCGACAGGGGTGGAAACACCATATATTTT.

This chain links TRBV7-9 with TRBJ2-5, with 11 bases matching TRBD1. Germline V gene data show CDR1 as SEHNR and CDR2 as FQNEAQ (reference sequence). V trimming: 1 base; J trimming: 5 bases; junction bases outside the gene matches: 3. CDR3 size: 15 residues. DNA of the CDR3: TGTGCCAGCAGCTTAGGGACAGGGGGCGAGGAGACCCAGTACTTC. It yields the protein CASSLGTGGEETQYF. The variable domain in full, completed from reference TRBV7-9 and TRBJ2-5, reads DTGVSQNPRHKITKRGQNVTFRCDPISEHNRLYWYRQTLGQGPEFLTYFQNEAQLEKSRLLSDRFSAERPKGSFSTLEIQRTEQGDSAMYLCASSLGTGGEETQYFGPGTRLLVL.

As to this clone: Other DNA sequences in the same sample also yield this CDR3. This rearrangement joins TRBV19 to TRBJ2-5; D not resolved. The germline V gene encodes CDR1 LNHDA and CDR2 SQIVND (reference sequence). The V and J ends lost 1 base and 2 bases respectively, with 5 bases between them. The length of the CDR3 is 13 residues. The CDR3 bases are TGTGCCAGTAGTATAGGCAGTCAAGAGACCCAGTACTTC. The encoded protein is CASSIGSQETQYF.

The CDR3 sequence is CASSQATGKRVIASTDTQYF. Here the CDR3 DNA reads TGTGCCAGCAGCCAGGCCACCGGGAAGCGGGTCATCGCTAGCACAGATACGCAGTATTTT. The rearrangement uses TRBV4-2 and TRBJ2-3, with a tentative D call TRBD2 (6 bases). Deletions cut 3 bases from V and 0 bases from J, with 25 bases between. This CDR3 is 20 amino acids long. Germline assignment: CDR1 LGHNA and CDR2 YNFKEQ.

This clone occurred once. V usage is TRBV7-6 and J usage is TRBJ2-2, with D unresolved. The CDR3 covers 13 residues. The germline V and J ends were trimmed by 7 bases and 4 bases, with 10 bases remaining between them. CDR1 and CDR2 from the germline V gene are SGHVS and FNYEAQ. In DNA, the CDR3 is TGTGCCAGCAATATCCCTCCCACCGGGGAGCTGTTTTTT. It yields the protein CASNIPPTGELFF. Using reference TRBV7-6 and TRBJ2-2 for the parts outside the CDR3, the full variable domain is GAGVSQSPRYKVTKRGQDVALRCDPISGHVSLYWYRQALGQGPEFLTYFNYEAQQDKSGLPNDRFSAERPEGSISTLTIQRTEQRDSAMYRCASNIPPTGELFFGEGSRLTVL.

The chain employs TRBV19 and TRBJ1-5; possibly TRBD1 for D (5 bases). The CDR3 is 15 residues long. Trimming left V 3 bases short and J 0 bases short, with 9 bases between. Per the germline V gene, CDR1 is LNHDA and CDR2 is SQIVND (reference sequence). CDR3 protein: CASSIYGGSNQPQHF. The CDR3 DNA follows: TGTGCCAGTAGTATCTACGGGGGTAGCAATCAGCCCCAGCATTTT.

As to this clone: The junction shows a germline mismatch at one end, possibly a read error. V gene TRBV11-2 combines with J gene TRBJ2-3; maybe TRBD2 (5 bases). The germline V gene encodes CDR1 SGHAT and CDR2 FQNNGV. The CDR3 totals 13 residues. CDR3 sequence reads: CASSPSSIDTQYF. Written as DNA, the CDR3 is TGTGCCAGCAGCCCTTCTAGCATAGATACGCAGTATTTT.

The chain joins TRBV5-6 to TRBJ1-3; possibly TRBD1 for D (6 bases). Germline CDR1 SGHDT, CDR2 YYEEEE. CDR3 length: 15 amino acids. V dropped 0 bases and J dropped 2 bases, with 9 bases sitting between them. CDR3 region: CASSLGEGAGNTIYF. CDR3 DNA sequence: TGTGCCAGCAGCTTGGGTGAGGGGGCTGGAAACACCATATATTTT.

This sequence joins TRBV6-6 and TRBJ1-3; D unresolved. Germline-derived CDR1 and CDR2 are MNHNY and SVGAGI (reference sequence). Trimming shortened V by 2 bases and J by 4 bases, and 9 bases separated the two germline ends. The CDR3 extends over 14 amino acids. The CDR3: CASSYGGQGNTIYF. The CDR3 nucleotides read TGTGCCAGCAGTTACGGAGGGCAGGGAAACACCATATATTTT.

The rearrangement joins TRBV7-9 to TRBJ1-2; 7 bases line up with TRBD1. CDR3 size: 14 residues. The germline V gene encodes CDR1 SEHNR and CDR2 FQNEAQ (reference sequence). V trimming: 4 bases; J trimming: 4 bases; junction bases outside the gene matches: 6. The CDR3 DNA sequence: TGTGCCAGCAGCTCCGGGACAGACCTCTATGGCTACACCTTC. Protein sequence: CASSSGTDLYGYTF.

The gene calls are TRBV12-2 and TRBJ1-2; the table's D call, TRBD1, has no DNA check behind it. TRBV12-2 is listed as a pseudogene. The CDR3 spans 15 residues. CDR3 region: CASRERQGPNYGYTF. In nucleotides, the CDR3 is TGTGCAAGTCGCGAAAGACAGGGGCCAAACTATGGCTACACCTTC.

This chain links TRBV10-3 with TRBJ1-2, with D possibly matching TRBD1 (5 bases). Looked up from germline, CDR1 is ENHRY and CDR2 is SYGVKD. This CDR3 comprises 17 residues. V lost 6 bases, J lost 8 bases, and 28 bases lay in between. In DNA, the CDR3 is TGTGCCATCAGGGACACCTGGACGGACCCCGTCTATGGCGGCTACACCTTC. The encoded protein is CAIRDTWTDPVYGGYTF.

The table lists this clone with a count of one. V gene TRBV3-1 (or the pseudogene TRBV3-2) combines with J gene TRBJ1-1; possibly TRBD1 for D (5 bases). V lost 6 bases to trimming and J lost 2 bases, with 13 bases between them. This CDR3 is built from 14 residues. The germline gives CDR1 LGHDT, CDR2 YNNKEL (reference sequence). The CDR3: CASSFTGANTEAFF. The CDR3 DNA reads TGTGCCAGCAGTTTTACAGGAGCAAACACTGAAGCTTTCTTT.

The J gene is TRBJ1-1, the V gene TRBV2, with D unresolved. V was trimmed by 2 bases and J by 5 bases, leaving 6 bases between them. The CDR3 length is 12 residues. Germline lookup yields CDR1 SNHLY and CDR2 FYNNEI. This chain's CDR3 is CASSEYGTEAFF. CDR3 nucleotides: TGTGCCAGCAGTGAATACGGGACTGAAGCTTTCTTT.

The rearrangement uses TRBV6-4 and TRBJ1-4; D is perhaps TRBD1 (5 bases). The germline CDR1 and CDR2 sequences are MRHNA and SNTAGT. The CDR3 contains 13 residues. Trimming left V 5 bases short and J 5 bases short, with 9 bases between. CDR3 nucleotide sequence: TGTGCCAGCAGTCTAGGGGTAAATGAAAAACTGTTTTTT. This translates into CASSLGVNEKLFF.

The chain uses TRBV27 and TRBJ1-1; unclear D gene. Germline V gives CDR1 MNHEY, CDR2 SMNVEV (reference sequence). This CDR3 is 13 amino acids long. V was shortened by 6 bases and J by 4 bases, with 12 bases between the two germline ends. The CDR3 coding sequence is TGTGCCAGCAGCCCCTCCGGGTTCACTGAAGCTTTCTTT. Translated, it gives CASSPSGFTEAFF.

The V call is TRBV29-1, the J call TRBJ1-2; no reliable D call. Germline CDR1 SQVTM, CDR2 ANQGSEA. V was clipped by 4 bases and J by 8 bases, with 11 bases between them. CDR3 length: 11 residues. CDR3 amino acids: CSVGSEAGYTF. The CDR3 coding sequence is TGCAGCGTTGGTTCGGAAGCGGGCTACACCTTC. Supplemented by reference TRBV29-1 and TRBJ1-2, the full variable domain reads SAVISQKPSRDICQRGTSLTIQCQVDSQVTMMFWYRQQPGQSLTLIATANQGSEATYESGFVIDKFPISRPNLTFSTLTVSNMSPEDSSIYLCSVGSEAGYTFGSGTRLTVV.

The CDR3 loop is CSVRGDRDLTEAFF. Written as DNA, the CDR3 is TGCAGCGTTCGAGGGGACAGGGACCTCACTGAAGCTTTCTTT. This chain links TRBV29-1 with TRBJ1-1; 9 bases are shared with TRBD1. Germline CDR1 and CDR2: SQVTM and ANQGSEA. V dropped 5 bases and J dropped 4; count of bases not matched to a gene: 8. There are 14 residues in the CDR3.

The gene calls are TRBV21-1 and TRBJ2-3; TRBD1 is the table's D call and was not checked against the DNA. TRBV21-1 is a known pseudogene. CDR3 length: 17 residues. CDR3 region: CASSNRDRAILADTQYF. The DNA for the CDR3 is TGTGCCAGCAGCAATCGCGACAGGGCGATCCTCGCGGATACGCAGTATTTT.